Below are 14 T cell receptor beta chains sequenced from a single sample in a study of blood T cell repertoires in COVID-19. The data were produced by immunoSEQ multiplex PCR, yet TCRdb's version contains in-frame clones alone and is incomplete. The sample consists of about 130,000 clones, about 85% of them appearing once. Material: peripheral blood. These TCRs come from a man older than 75 with active or convalescent COVID-19.

The gene calls are TRBV27 and TRBJ1-2, with D uncertain. Between the trimmed V and J ends, which lost 5 bases and 8 bases, there was a span of 18 bases. The CDR3 covers 14 residues. CDR1 MNHEY and CDR2 SMNVEV come from the germline V gene (reference sequence). The CDR3 DNA reads as TGTGCCAGCAGTCCCCCGGGAGGGTACGCGGGCTACACCTTC. Its translation: CASSPPGGYAGYTF.

The chain carries TRBV27 and TRBJ1-6, with D possibly matching TRBD1 (6 bases). Looked up from germline, CDR1 is MNHEY and CDR2 is SMNVEV (reference sequence). The CDR3 sequence is 13 residues long. The germline V and J ends were trimmed by 3 bases and 10 bases, with 10 bases remaining between them. CDR3 residues: CASSFQGPSPLHF. CDR3 bases: TGTGCCAGCAGTTTTCAGGGGCCATCACCCCTCCACTTT.

The gene calls are TRBV6-2 or TRBV6-3 and TRBJ2-7; tentatively, D is TRBD2 (6 bases). The CDR3 length is 15 residues. V was pared by 1 base and J by 2 bases, with 12 bases between. Germline CDR1 and CDR2: MNHEY and SVGEGT. This CDR3 is CASSYWASVPYEQYF. The CDR3 DNA reads as TGTGCCAGCAGTTACTGGGCTAGCGTCCCCTACGAGCAGTACTTC.

This clone was counted once. The V and J genes are TRBV19 and TRBJ1-6; the D is unclear. The germline V gene encodes CDR1 LNHDA and CDR2 SQIVND (reference sequence). This CDR3 is 14 amino acids long. Trimming pared 3 bases from V and 10 bases from J, leaving 13 bases between. In nucleotides, the CDR3 is TGTGCCAGTAGTATTGTTGTTGGAGGGTCACCCCTCCACTTT. Its translation is CASSIVVGGSPLHF.

The chain combines TRBV11-2 with TRBJ1-2, with D unclear. Per the germline V gene, CDR1 is SGHAT and CDR2 is FQNNGV. The V end was cut by 3 bases, the J end by 4 bases, with 12 bases between. This CDR3 has 14 residues. The CDR3 DNA sequence: TGTGCCAGCAGCTTCCTCGGCGGGGTCTATGGCTACACCTTC. This codes for CASSFLGGVYGYTF.

This clone was seen repeatedly, ten times or more. The chain recombines TRBV5-1 with TRBJ1-2; D remains ambiguous. The CDR3 extends over 14 amino acids. The germline V gene has CDR1 SGHRS and CDR2 YFSETQ. The germline V and J ends were trimmed by 4 bases and 2 bases, with 12 bases remaining between them. The CDR3 loop reads CASSPSAENYGYTF. The CDR3, as DNA: TGCGCCAGCAGCCCCTCGGCGGAAAACTATGGCTACACCTTC.

The chain carries TRBV10-3 and TRBJ2-7, with TRBD1 matching 10 bases. With 6 bases clipped from V and 5 bases from J, the junction kept 4 bases outside the gene matches. Germline loops: CDR1 ENHRY, CDR2 SYGVKD. There are 13 residues in the CDR3. The CDR3 DNA follows: TGTGCCATCAGGACAGGGGGCCCGAACGAGCAGTACTTC. Translation: CAIRTGGPNEQYF.

This clone turned up a few times. This rearrangement joins TRBV7-9 to TRBJ2-1; D is ambiguous. The CDR3 spans 15 residues. V was trimmed by 6 bases and J by 0 bases, leaving 12 bases between them. Germline lookup yields CDR1 SEHNR and CDR2 FQNEAQ (reference sequence). DNA of the CDR3: TGTGCCAGCAGAGCCCCACTGAGCTCCTACAATGAGCAGTTCTTC. The encoded protein is CASRAPLSSYNEQFF.

The chain couples TRBV2 to TRBJ1-1, with 7 bases aligning to TRBD1. The CDR3 length is 15 residues. The V and J ends lost 6 bases and 8 bases, in that order; junction bases with no gene match: 15. Germline V CDR1 and CDR2: SNHLY, FYNNEI. Written as DNA, the CDR3 is TGTGCCAGCAGCCTACGTACTCGGACAGGTACCGAAGCTTTCTTT. It codes for CASSLRTRTGTEAFF.

This chain links TRBV7-2 with TRBJ1-1; D perhaps matches TRBD1 (6 bases). Trimming cost V 5 bases and J 3 bases, with 10 bases left between them. Germline-derived CDR1 and CDR2 are SGHTA and FQGNSA. The CDR3 loop spans 13 amino acids. The DNA for the CDR3 is TGTGCCAGCAGCGCAAACAGGGACACTGAAGCTTTCTTT. It codes for CASSANRDTEAFF.

J is TRBJ1-2 and V is TRBV11-2; 8 nucleotides match TRBD1. Germline assignment: CDR1 SGHAT and CDR2 FQNNGV. The junction had 4 bases not matched to a gene; V was cut back by 3 bases and J by 1 base. This CDR3 region has 15 residues. CDR3 residues: CASSFGTGVNYGYTF. The CDR3 DNA follows: TGTGCCAGCAGCTTTGGGACAGGAGTTAACTATGGCTACACCTTC.

J is TRBJ1-5 and V is TRBV7-3; the D is unclear. The CDR3 loop spans 13 amino acids. V was pared by 3 bases and J by 4 bases, with 7 bases between. The V gene's germline CDR1 is SGHTA and CDR2 FQGTGA. The CDR3 sequence: CASSLGANQPQHF. The CDR3 DNA is TGTGCCAGCAGCTTGGGAGCGAATCAGCCCCAGCATTTT. Looking up the rest from reference TRBV7-3 and TRBJ1-5 gives the full variable domain: GAGVSQTPSNKVTEKGKYVELRCDPISGHTALYWYRQSLGQGPEFLIYFQGTGAADDSGLPNDRFFAVRPEGSVSTLKIQRTERGDSAVYLCASSLGANQPQHFGDGTRLSIL.

This clone has a handful of counts. V is TRBV27 and J is TRBJ1-2; a possible D gene is TRBD1 (6 bases). The CDR3 contains 15 residues. Germline lookup yields CDR1 MNHEY and CDR2 SMNVEV (reference sequence). With 4 bases removed from V and 4 bases from J, the gap between germline ends came to 16 bases. The CDR3 DNA follows: TGTGCCAGCAGTTGGGGAGGGGGAGGTGCCTATGGCTACACCTTC. Translated: CASSWGGGGAYGYTF.

This chain links TRBV3-1 (or the pseudogene TRBV3-2) with TRBJ2-2; a possible D gene is TRBD1 (5 bases). Germline loops: CDR1 LGHDT, CDR2 YNNKEL (reference sequence). The length of the CDR3 is 13 residues. Trimming left V 4 bases short and J 7 bases short, with 10 bases between. CDR3 nucleotide sequence: TGTGCCAGCAGCCGTGGGGCCGGCGGGGAGCTGTTTTTT. It is translated as CASSRGAGGELFF.